This passage covers 8 T cell receptor beta chains from one sample sequenced in a study of post-analysis software for immune sequencing data (dated by TCRdb to about 2015). Their antigen targets remain unknown. Results the study describes overall, beyond this receptor: Patients showed significantly higher frequencies than controls for about five TRBV segments, among them TRBV5-6, TRBV5-1 and TRBV20-1.

The protocol used for the library was PCR. The run used an Illumina HiSeq 2500. Unique molecular identifiers were incorporated into TCR beta cDNA libraries to reduce PCR and sequencing biases. TCRdb reran the public reads through fastp at Q25 and MiXCR, keeping productive beta chains. Each entry is one CDR3 protein sequence, shown with its most common DNA and genes. The sample yields some 890,000 distinct CDR3 sequences; roughly half were counted once. Over 4% of the sample is taken by the ten largest. Sequences were obtained from blood. These receptors came from a girl between 10 and 17 years old with multiple sclerosis.

There are a few counts of this clonotype. This could be a read error, since a much larger clone is one nucleotide away. The V gene is TRBV2, the J gene TRBJ2-3, with TRBD1 identical over 9 bases. The CDR3 covers 13 residues. Losses at the gene ends were 7 bases for V and 3 bases for J; bases not matched to a gene: 2. Germline values: CDR1 SNHLY, CDR2 FYNNEI. CDR3 sequence: CASTGQGTDTQYF. The CDR3 DNA is TGTGCCAGCACCGGACAGGGGACAGATACGCAGTATTTT.

The chain carries TRBV5-1 and TRBJ1-2; TRBD1 agrees at 7 bases. Losses at the gene ends were 4 bases for V and 2 bases for J; bases not matched to a gene: 8. Germline CDR1 reads SGHRS; CDR2 reads YFSETQ. CDR3 length: 15 amino acids. This CDR3 reads CASSKRQGLNYGYTF. DNA of the CDR3: TGCGCCAGCAGCAAAAGACAGGGATTGAACTATGGCTACACCTTC.

The V gene is TRBV5-1, the J gene TRBJ2-7; perhaps TRBD2 as D (5 bases). Germline assignment: CDR1 SGHRS and CDR2 YFSETQ. CDR3 length: 20 residues. V shed 0 bases and J shed 0 bases, with 25 bases lying between them. The CDR3 here is CASSLALQVSNERPSYEQYF. CDR3 DNA: TGCGCCAGCAGCTTGGCCCTTCAAGTCTCAAACGAGCGGCCCTCCTACGAGCAGTACTTC.

CDR3: CASRNRGTGYGYTF. DNA of the CDR3: TGTGCCAGCAGAAACAGGGGGACAGGCTATGGCTACACCTTC. The chain carries TRBV6-1 and TRBJ1-2; 8 bases fit TRBD1. Germline V gene sequence: CDR1 MNHNS, CDR2 SASEGT. The CDR3 has 14 amino acids. Trimming at V came to 6 bases and at J to 4 bases, leaving 7 bases not matched to a gene.

This chain links TRBV10-2 with TRBJ1-1; possible D gene TRBD1, 5 bases. The germline CDR1 and CDR2 sequences are WSHSY and SAAADI. This CDR3 is 16 amino acids long. Trimming removed 2 bases at V and 1 base at J, with 14 bases between. The CDR3 DNA follows: TGCGCCAGCAGTGAGCCGTTGACAGACCCGAACACTGAAGCTTTCTTT. Amino acids: CASSEPLTDPNTEAFF.

This chain links TRBV12-3 or TRBV12-4 with TRBJ2-7, with 7 bases that match TRBD1. The CDR3 extends over 16 amino acids. The V segment lost 1 base and the J segment 0 bases; nucleotides outside the gene matches: 6. CDR3 sequence reads: CASSLGTGQRSYEQYF. CDR3 nucleotide sequence: TGTGCCAGCAGTTTAGGGACAGGACAGCGCTCCTACGAGCAGTACTTC.

The chain couples TRBV20-1 to TRBJ2-1, with 9 bases matching TRBD1. With 4 bases clipped from V and 4 bases from J, the junction kept 5 bases outside the gene matches. CDR3 size: 14 residues. In germline, CDR1 is DFQATT, CDR2 SNEGSKA (reference sequence). CDR3 nucleotides: TGCAGTGCTACAGGACAGGGGTCGTACAATGAGCAGTTCTTC. This codes for CSATGQGSYNEQFF.

The gene calls are TRBV12-5 and TRBJ2-7, with D perhaps given as TRBD1 or TRBD2 (5 bases each). Germline CDR1 LGHNT, CDR2 FRNRAP. This CDR3 region has 16 residues. Trimming cost V 0 bases and J 6 bases, with 18 bases left between them. DNA of the CDR3: TGTGCTAGTGGTTTGGTATTTGGGACCCAAGGAGGCGAGCAGTACTTC. Translating it yields CASGLVFGTQGGEQYF.